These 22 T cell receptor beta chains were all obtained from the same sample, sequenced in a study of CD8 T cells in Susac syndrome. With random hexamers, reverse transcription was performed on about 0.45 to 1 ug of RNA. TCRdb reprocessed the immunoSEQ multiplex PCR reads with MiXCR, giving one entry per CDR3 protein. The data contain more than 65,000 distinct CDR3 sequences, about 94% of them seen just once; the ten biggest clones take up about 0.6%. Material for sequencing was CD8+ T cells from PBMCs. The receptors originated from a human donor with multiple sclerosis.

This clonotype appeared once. As DNA, the CDR3 is TGCGCCAGCAGCTGGGTGGGGGCGGGAGTCGAAGCTTTCTTT. This translates into CASSWVGAGVEAFF. The chain is built from TRBV4-3 and TRBJ1-1, with a tentative D call TRBD1 (6 bases). Trimming removed 5 bases at V and 8 bases at J, with 18 bases between. Germline V gene data show CDR1 as LGHNA and CDR2 as YSLEER. CDR3 length: 14 residues.

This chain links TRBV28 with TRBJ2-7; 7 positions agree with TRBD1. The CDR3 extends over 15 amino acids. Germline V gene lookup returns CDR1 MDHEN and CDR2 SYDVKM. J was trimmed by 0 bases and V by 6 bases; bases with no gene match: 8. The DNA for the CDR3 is TGTGCCAGCAGACAACCGGGACAGAGCTCCTACGAGCAGTACTTC. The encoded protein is CASRQPGQSSYEQYF.

CDR3 bases: TGTGCCAGCAGTGAAGCCGGGACAATGAACACCATATATTTT. Translation gives CASSEAGTMNTIYF. The rearrangement joins TRBV6-1 to TRBJ1-3, with D perhaps matching TRBD1 (6 bases). This CDR3 region has 14 residues. Trimming stripped 0 bases from V and 7 bases from J, with 10 bases between. Germline V CDR1 and CDR2: MNHNS, SASEGT.

In DNA form, the CDR3 reads TGCAGTGCTAGAGAGGGTAATACCTGGGAGCAGTACTTC. This gives the protein CSAREGNTWEQYF. The chain uses TRBV20-1 and TRBJ2-7; no firm D call. This CDR3 spans 13 amino acids. With 0 bases removed from V and 7 bases from J, the gap between germline ends came to 13 bases. Germline CDR1 is DFQATT and CDR2 is SNEGSKA (reference sequence).

DNA for the CDR3: TGTGCCAGCAGCCCATCGACCGACCCTGGGACCCCCGGCGAGCAGTACTTC. This sequence encodes CASSPSTDPGTPGEQYF. J is TRBJ2-7 and V is TRBV7-9; D may be TRBD1 or TRBD2 (5 bases each). The CDR3 length is 17 residues. CDR1 is SEHNR and CDR2 is FQNEAQ in the germline V gene (reference sequence). Trimming removed 5 bases from V and 6 bases from J, with 26 bases in between. Supplemented by reference TRBV7-9 and TRBJ2-7, the full variable domain reads DTGVSQNPRHKITKRGQNVTFRCDPISEHNRLYWYRQTLGQGPEFLTYFQNEAQLEKSRLLSDRFSAERPKGSFSTLEIQRTEQGDSAMYLCASSPSTDPGTPGEQYFGPGTRLTVT.

CDR3 in DNA: TGTGCACTCTACACCGGGGAGCTGTTTTTT. Translating gives CALYTGELFF. The J gene is TRBJ2-2, the V gene TRBV30; D call uncertain. This CDR3 has 10 amino acids. CDR1 GTSNPN and CDR2 SVGIG come from the germline V gene (reference sequence). Supplemented by reference TRBV30 and TRBJ2-2, the full variable domain reads SQTIHQWPATLVQPVGSPLSLECTVEGTSNPNLYWYRQAAGRGLQLLFYSVGIGQISSEVPQNLSASRPQDRQFILSSKKLLLSDSGFYLCALYTGELFFGEGSRLTVL.

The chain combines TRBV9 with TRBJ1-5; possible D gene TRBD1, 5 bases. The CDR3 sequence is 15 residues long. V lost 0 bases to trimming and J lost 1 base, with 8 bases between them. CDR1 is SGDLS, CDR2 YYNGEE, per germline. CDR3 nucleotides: TGTGCCAGCAGCGTAGGGGGACTGAGCAATCAGCCCCAGCATTTT. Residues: CASSVGGLSNQPQHF.

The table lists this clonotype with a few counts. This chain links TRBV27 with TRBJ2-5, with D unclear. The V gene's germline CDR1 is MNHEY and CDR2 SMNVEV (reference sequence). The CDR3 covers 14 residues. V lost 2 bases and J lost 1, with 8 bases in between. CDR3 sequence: CASSLSRTQETQYF. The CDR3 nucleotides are TGTGCCAGCAGTTTAAGTAGGACCCAAGAGACCCAGTACTTC.

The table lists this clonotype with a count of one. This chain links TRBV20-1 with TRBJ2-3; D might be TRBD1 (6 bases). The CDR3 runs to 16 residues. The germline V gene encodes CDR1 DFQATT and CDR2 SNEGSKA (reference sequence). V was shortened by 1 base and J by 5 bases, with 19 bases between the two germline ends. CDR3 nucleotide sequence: TGCAGTGCTAGAGGATGGGGGCAGGGGCAGGGAGATACGCAGTATTTT. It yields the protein CSARGWGQGQGDTQYF.

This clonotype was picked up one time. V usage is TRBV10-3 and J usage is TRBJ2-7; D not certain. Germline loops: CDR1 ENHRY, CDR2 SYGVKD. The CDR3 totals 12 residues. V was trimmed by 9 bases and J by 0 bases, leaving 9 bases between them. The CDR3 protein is CAIAGSSYEQYF. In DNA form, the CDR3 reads TGTGCCATTGCCGGGTCCTCCTACGAGCAGTACTTC.

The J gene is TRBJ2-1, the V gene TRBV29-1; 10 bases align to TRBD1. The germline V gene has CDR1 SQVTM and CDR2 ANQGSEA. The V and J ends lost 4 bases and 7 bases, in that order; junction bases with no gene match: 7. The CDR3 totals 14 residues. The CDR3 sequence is CSVGLGQGRNEQFF. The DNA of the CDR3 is TGCAGCGTTGGCTTGGGACAGGGGAGAAATGAGCAGTTCTTC.

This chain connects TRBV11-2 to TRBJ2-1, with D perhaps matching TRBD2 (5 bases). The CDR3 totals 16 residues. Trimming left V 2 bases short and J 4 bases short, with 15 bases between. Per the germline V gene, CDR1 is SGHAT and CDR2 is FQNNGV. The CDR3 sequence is CASSLYGTGVYNEQFF. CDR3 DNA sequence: TGTGCCAGCAGCTTATACGGCACCGGGGTTTACAATGAGCAGTTCTTC.

Here the CDR3 DNA reads TGTGCCAGCAGCCACGACGGTGAAAATGGCTACACCTTC. This gives the protein CASSHDGENGYTF. V and J are TRBV7-9 and TRBJ1-2; no clear D gene. Looked up from germline, CDR1 is SEHNR and CDR2 is FQNEAQ (reference sequence). CDR3 length: 13 residues. With 5 bases removed from V and 6 bases from J, the gap between germline ends came to 13 bases.

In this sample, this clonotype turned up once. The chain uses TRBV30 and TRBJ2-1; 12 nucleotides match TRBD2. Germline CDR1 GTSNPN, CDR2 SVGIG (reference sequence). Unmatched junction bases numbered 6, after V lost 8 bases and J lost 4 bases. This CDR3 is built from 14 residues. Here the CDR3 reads CAGLLAGGYNEQFF. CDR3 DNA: TGTGCCGGGTTACTAGCGGGGGGATACAATGAGCAGTTCTTC.

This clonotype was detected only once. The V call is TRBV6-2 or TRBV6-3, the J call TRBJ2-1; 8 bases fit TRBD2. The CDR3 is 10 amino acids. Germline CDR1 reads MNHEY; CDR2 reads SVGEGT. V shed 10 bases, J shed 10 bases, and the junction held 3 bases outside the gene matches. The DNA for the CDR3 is TGTGCCATCGGGGGGGCGGAGCAGTTCTTC. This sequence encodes CAIGGAEQFF.

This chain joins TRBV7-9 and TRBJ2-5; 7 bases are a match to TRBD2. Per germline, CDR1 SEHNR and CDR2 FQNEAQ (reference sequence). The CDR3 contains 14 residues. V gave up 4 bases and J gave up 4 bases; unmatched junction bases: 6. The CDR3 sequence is CASSSGAGRETQYF. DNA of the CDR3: TGTGCCAGCAGCTCCGGAGCGGGGAGAGAGACCCAGTACTTC.

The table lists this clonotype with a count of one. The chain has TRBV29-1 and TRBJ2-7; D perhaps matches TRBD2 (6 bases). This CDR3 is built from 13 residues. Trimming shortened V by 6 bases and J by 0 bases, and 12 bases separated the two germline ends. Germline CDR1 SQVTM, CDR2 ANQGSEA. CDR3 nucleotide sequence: TGCAGCGTCCAAAGACTAGGCTCCTACGAGCAGTACTTC. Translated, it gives CSVQRLGSYEQYF.

DNA of the CDR3: TGTGCCAGCAGTTTAGGGGCCTCCGGCGAGCAGTACTTC. Protein product: CASSLGASGEQYF. The genes are TRBV27 and TRBJ2-7; TRBD1 might be the D (5 bases). Trimming took off 2 bases at V and 6 bases at J, with 11 bases between the two ends. The CDR3 has 13 residues. Germline V CDR1 and CDR2: MNHEY, SMNVEV (reference sequence).

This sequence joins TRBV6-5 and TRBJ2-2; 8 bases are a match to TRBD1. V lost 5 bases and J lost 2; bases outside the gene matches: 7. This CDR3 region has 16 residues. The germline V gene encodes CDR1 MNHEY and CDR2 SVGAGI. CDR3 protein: CASSNPGQGNTGELFF. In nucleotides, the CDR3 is TGTGCCAGCAGTAACCCTGGACAGGGAAACACCGGGGAGCTGTTTTTT.

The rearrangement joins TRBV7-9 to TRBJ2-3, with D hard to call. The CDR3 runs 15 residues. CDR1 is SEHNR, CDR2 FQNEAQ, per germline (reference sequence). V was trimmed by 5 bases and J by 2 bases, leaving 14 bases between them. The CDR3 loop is CASSGVMENTDTQYF. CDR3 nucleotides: TGTGCCAGCAGCGGGGTTATGGAGAACACAGATACGCAGTATTTT. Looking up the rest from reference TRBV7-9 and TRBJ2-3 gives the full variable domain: DTGVSQNPRHKITKRGQNVTFRCDPISEHNRLYWYRQTLGQGPEFLTYFQNEAQLEKSRLLSDRFSAERPKGSFSTLEIQRTEQGDSAMYLCASSGVMENTDTQYFGPGTRLTVL.

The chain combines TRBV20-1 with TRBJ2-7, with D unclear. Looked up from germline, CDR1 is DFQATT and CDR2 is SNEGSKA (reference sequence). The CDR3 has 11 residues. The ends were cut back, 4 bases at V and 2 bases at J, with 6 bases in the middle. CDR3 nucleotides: TGCAGTGCTACCCCCGCCTACGAGCAGTACTTC. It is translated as CSATPAYEQYF.

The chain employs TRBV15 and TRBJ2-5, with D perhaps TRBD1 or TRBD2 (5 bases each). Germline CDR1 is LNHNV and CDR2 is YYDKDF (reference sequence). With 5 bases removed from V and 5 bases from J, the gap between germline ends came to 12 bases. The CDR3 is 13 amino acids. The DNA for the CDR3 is TGTGCCACCAGCGGAAGGGACGGGGAGACCCAGTACTTC. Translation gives CATSGRDGETQYF.